The source of this TCR beta chain is a study of blood T cell repertoires in COVID-19. Study in general: Samples representing acute and convalescent COVID-19 were sourced from the United States, Italy and Spain. Sources were T cells, B-cell-depleted T cells, or PBMCs; the material itself was cDNA or gDNA.

Germline V gives CDR1 MGHDK, CDR2 SYGVNS. V was trimmed by 2 bases and J by 3 bases, leaving 6 bases between them. The CDR3 is 13 residues long. In the authors' methods: Amplification with reference gene primers provided the estimates of nucleated cell counts. The repertoire was sequenced with immunoSEQ multiplex PCR; TCRdb's copy has only in-frame clones and lacks some. That table supplies the V and J calls and clone size; D and trimming were determined from the DNA. The sample gives around 140,000 clones, roughly 79% of which show up once; almost 8.5% is in the top ten. Many counts were recorded for this clone. Within the sample, other DNA sequences also encode this same CDR3.

This TCR was sampled from a woman in her sixties with active or convalescent COVID-19. The rearrangement links TRBV25-1 to TRBJ2-3, with D possibly being TRBD2 (6 bases). The sequenced sample consisted of peripheral blood. CDR3 DNA: TGTGCCAGCAGTGAAGGGGGGACAGATACGCAGTATTTT. Its protein is CASSEGGTDTQYF.